The rows below give T cell receptor beta chains drawn from one sample of a study of T cells in Graves' hyperthyroidism and ophthalmopathy. TCRdb independently ran MiXCR on the multiplex PCR reads; one entry per CDR3 protein. Here the sample spans hundreds of thousands of distinct CDR3 sequences, approximately 15% being singletons. The sequencing input was blood. These receptors originate from a woman in her 40s with Graves' ophthalmopathy. CDR3s include the opening cysteine and the closing phenylalanine or tryptophan. The D gene is left open where the match is weak. Clone size is not always given. Where it is, it says once, few, many or a class for expanded clones.

clone_size: many
d_call: TRBD1
j_call: TRBJ1-1
v_call: TRBV29-1
cdr3_aa: CSVADRGRGEAFF
cdr3_nt: TGCAGCGTTGCTGACAGGGGCCGGGGTGAAGCTTTCTTT

clone_size: .
d_call: TRBD1
j_call: TRBJ2-5
v_call: TRBV7-2
cdr3_aa: CASRPGQFGRETQYF
cdr3_nt: TGTGCCAGCAGACCGGGACAGTTCGGGCGGGAGACCCAGTACTTC

clone_size: many
d_call: .
j_call: TRBJ1-5
v_call: TRBV19
cdr3_aa: CASSIGRSSNQPQHF
cdr3_nt: TGTGCCAGTAGTATAGGACGGAGTAGCAATCAGCCCCAGCATTTT

clone_size: many
d_call: .
j_call: TRBJ2-7
v_call: TRBV4-1
cdr3_aa: CASSQAPAGGRSGEQYF
cdr3_nt: TGCGCCAGCAGCCAAGCCCCAGCGGGCGGAAGGAGTGGCGAGCAGTACTTC

clone_size: .
d_call: TRBD2
j_call: TRBJ2-3
v_call: TRBV12-3/TRBV12-4
cdr3_aa: CASRRGLASDTQYF
cdr3_nt: TGTGCCAGCAGGAGGGGACTAGCGTCAGATACGCAGTATTTT

clone_size: many
d_call: .
j_call: TRBJ1-3
v_call: TRBV29-1
cdr3_aa: CSVESFQEANTIYF
cdr3_nt: TGCAGCGTTGAAAGTTTCCAGGAGGCAAACACCATATATTTT

clone_size: few
d_call: TRBD1
j_call: TRBJ2-7
v_call: TRBV12-3/TRBV12-4
cdr3_aa: CASSPQQGGWSGFYEQYF
cdr3_nt: TGTGCCAGCAGTCCGCAACAGGGGGGCTGGTCGGGATTCTACGAGCAGTACTTC

clone_size: .
d_call: .
j_call: TRBJ2-2
v_call: TRBV11-2
cdr3_aa: CASSLVGGMGTGELFF
cdr3_nt: TGTGCCAGCAGCTTAGTTGGGGGAATGGGCACCGGGGAGCTGTTTTTT

clone_size: many
d_call: .
j_call: TRBJ1-3
v_call: TRBV20-1
cdr3_aa: CSGREDTSSGNTIYF
cdr3_nt: TGCAGTGGGAGAGAGGACACCAGCTCTGGAAACACCATATATTTT

clone_size: many
d_call: .
j_call: TRBJ1-6
v_call: TRBV2
cdr3_aa: CASRRQSSYNSPLHF
cdr3_nt: TGTGCCAGCCGTAGACAGAGCTCCTATAATTCACCCCTCCACTTT

clone_size: many
d_call: .
j_call: TRBJ1-2
v_call: TRBV6-5
cdr3_aa: CASRRGVFPGEYGYTF
cdr3_nt: TGTGCCAGCAGACGCGGGGTGTTTCCTGGGGAGTATGGCTACACCTTC

clone_size: many
d_call: .
j_call: TRBJ2-4
v_call: TRBV6-1
cdr3_aa: CASGKKNIQYF
cdr3_nt: TGTGCCAGCGGGAAGAAAAACATTCAGTACTTC

clone_size: .
d_call: TRBD1
j_call: TRBJ2-5
v_call: TRBV6-5
cdr3_aa: CASSFDRGRQETQYF
cdr3_nt: TGTGCCAGCAGTTTCGACAGGGGAAGACAAGAGACCCAGTACTTC

clone_size: many
d_call: .
j_call: TRBJ1-2
v_call: TRBV6-5
cdr3_aa: CASSLRGGHYGYTF
cdr3_nt: TGTGCCAGCAGTTTGCGAGGGGGGCACTATGGCTACACCTTC

clone_size: many
d_call: TRBD1
j_call: TRBJ1-2
v_call: TRBV27
cdr3_aa: CASSSGTGAGLHGYTF
cdr3_nt: TGTGCCAGCAGTTCCGGGACAGGGGCGGGTTTGCATGGCTACACCTTC

clone_size: many
d_call: .
j_call: TRBJ2-7
v_call: TRBV14
cdr3_aa: CASSLLGVHEQYF
cdr3_nt: TGTGCCAGCAGCCTCCTTGGGGTCCACGAGCAGTACTTC

clone_size: many
d_call: .
j_call: TRBJ2-7
v_call: TRBV4-1
cdr3_aa: CASSQDAQGLNEQYF
cdr3_nt: TGCGCCAGCAGCCAAGATGCACAGGGACTCAACGAGCAGTACTTC

clone_size: many
d_call: .
j_call: TRBJ2-5
v_call: TRBV6-5
cdr3_aa: CAIVGLEQETQYF
cdr3_nt: TGTGCCATCGTGGGGCTAGAACAAGAGACCCAGTACTTC

clone_size: few
d_call: .
j_call: TRBJ2-5
v_call: TRBV30
cdr3_aa: CALRGGQETQYF
cdr3_nt: TGTGCCTTAAGGGGGGGCCAAGAGACCCAGTACTTC

clone_size: .
d_call: .
j_call: TRBJ2-7
v_call: TRBV20-1
cdr3_aa: CSARGSSGHEQYF
cdr3_nt: TGCAGTGCTAGAGGCTCCTCGGGTCACGAGCAGTACTTC

clone_size: many
d_call: TRBD1
j_call: TRBJ1-3
v_call: TRBV6-1
cdr3_aa: CASRWTGAGNTIYF
cdr3_nt: TGTGCCAGCAGGTGGACAGGGGCTGGAAACACCATATATTTT

clone_size: many
d_call: .
j_call: TRBJ2-2
v_call: TRBV6-2/TRBV6-3
cdr3_aa: CAIRKWEQTGELFF
cdr3_nt: TGTGCCATCAGAAAATGGGAGCAAACCGGGGAGCTGTTTTTT

clone_size: .
d_call: .
j_call: TRBJ1-1
v_call: TRBV20-1
cdr3_aa: CSANTAGDTEAFF
cdr3_nt: TGCAGTGCCAACACAGCGGGGGACACTGAAGCTTTCTTT

clone_size: .
d_call: TRBD1
j_call: TRBJ2-2
v_call: TRBV12-3/TRBV12-4
cdr3_aa: CASSLYRDRDTGELFF
cdr3_nt: TGTGCCAGCAGTCTCTACCGGGACAGGGACACCGGGGAGCTGTTTTTT

clone_size: many
d_call: .
j_call: TRBJ2-5
v_call: TRBV5-1
cdr3_aa: CASNPEGKTQYF
cdr3_nt: TGCGCCAGCAACCCCGAGGGGAAGACCCAGTACTTC

clone_size: .
d_call: TRBD2
j_call: TRBJ2-7
v_call: TRBV4-2
cdr3_aa: CASSPSSGRDYEQYF
cdr3_nt: TGTGCCAGCAGCCCCTCTAGCGGGAGGGACTACGAGCAGTACTTC

clone_size: few
d_call: TRBD2
j_call: TRBJ2-5
v_call: TRBV6-5
cdr3_aa: CASSYGGGRETQYF
cdr3_nt: TGTGCCAGCAGTTATGGCGGGGGGAGGGAGACCCAGTACTTC

clone_size: many
d_call: .
j_call: TRBJ1-2
v_call: TRBV28
cdr3_aa: CASSSAHYGYTF
cdr3_nt: TGTGCCAGCAGTTCGGCACACTATGGCTACACCTTC

clone_size: many
d_call: .
j_call: TRBJ2-7
v_call: TRBV6-1
cdr3_aa: CASSEALTEIYEQYF
cdr3_nt: TGTGCCAGCAGTGAAGCCCTGACGGAGATTTACGAGCAGTACTTC

clone_size: many
d_call: .
j_call: TRBJ1-5
v_call: TRBV28
cdr3_aa: CASTPGVRQPQHF
cdr3_nt: TGTGCCAGCACCCCAGGTGTAAGGCAGCCCCAGCATTTT

clone_size: .
d_call: TRBD1
j_call: TRBJ2-5
v_call: TRBV6-5
cdr3_aa: CASYYRGQTRQETQYF
cdr3_nt: TGTGCCAGCTATTACAGGGGACAAACAAGACAAGAGACCCAGTACTTC

clone_size: many
d_call: .
j_call: TRBJ1-2
v_call: TRBV19
cdr3_aa: CATYGYTF
cdr3_nt: TGTGCTACCTATGGCTACACCTTC

clone_size: many
d_call: .
j_call: TRBJ1-1
v_call: TRBV27
cdr3_aa: CASSPLLGLNTEAFF
cdr3_nt: TGTGCCAGCAGTCCCCTTTTAGGGTTGAACACTGAAGCTTTCTTT

clone_size: many
d_call: TRBD2
j_call: TRBJ2-5
v_call: TRBV6-2/TRBV6-3
cdr3_aa: CASSYGTSGTRETQYF
cdr3_nt: TGTGCCAGCAGTTACGGGACTAGCGGGACCCGGGAGACCCAGTACTTC

clone_size: many
d_call: .
j_call: TRBJ2-7
v_call: TRBV29-1
cdr3_aa: CSVEGRGEQYF
cdr3_nt: TGCAGCGTTGAAGGAAGAGGCGAGCAGTACTTC

clone_size: many
d_call: .
j_call: TRBJ1-1
v_call: TRBV18
cdr3_aa: CASSYNRAEAFF
cdr3_nt: TGTGCCAGCTCATATAACAGGGCTGAAGCTTTCTTT

clone_size: many
d_call: .
j_call: TRBJ2-7
v_call: TRBV6-2/TRBV6-3
cdr3_aa: CASYSPLSYEQYF
cdr3_nt: TGTGCCAGCTACAGCCCCCTCTCCTACGAGCAGTACTTC

clone_size: many
d_call: .
j_call: TRBJ1-5
v_call: TRBV12-3/TRBV12-4
cdr3_aa: CASSPDRTSNQPQHF
cdr3_nt: TGTGCCAGCAGCCCAGACAGGACAAGCAATCAGCCCCAGCATTTT

clone_size: many
d_call: .
j_call: TRBJ2-7
v_call: TRBV5-6
cdr3_aa: CASSLAGETYEQYF
cdr3_nt: TGTGCCAGCAGCTTGGCAGGGGAGACCTACGAGCAGTACTTC

clone_size: many
d_call: .
j_call: TRBJ2-5
v_call: TRBV29-1
cdr3_aa: CSVDARDFVTETQYF
cdr3_nt: TGCAGCGTTGATGCCAGGGACTTCGTAACAGAGACCCAGTACTTC

clone_size: many
d_call: TRBD2
j_call: TRBJ2-7
v_call: TRBV6-2/TRBV6-3
cdr3_aa: CASSGRGVYEQYF
cdr3_nt: TGTGCCAGCAGTGGCCGGGGGGTCTACGAGCAGTACTTC

clone_size: many
d_call: .
j_call: TRBJ1-1
v_call: TRBV29-1
cdr3_aa: CSFRLNLGVNTEAFF
cdr3_nt: TGCAGCTTCCGTTTGAACTTAGGAGTGAACACTGAAGCTTTCTTT